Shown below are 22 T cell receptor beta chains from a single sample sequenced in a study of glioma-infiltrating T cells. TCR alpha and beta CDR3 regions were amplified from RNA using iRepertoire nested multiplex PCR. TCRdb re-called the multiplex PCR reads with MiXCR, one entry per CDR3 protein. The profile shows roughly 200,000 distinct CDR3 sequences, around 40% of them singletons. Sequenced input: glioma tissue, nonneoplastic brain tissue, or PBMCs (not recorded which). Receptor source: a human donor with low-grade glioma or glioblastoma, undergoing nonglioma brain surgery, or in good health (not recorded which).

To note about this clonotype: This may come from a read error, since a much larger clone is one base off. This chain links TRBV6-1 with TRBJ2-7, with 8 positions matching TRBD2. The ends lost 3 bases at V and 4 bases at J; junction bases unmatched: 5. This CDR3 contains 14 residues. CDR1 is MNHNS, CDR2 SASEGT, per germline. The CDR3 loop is CASSEREAQYEQYF. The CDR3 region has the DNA TGTGCCAGCAGTGAGCGGGAGGCCCAATACGAGCAGTACTTC.

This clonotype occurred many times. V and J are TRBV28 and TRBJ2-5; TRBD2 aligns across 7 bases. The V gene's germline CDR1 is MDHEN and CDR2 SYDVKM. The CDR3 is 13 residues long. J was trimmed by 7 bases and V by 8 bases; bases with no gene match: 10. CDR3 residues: CASLPGGDWTQYF. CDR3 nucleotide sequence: TGTGCCAGCCTGCCTGGGGGGGACTGGACCCAGTACTTC.

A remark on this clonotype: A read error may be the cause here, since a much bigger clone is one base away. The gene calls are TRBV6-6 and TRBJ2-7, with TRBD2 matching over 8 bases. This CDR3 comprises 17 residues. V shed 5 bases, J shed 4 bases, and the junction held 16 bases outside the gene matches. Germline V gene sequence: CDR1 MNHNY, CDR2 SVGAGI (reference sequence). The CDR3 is CASSQQKGLEGVYEQYF. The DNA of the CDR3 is TGTGCCAGCAGTCAGCAAAAGGGACTAGAGGGAGTATACGAGCAGTACTTC.

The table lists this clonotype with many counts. The CDR3 DNA reads TGTGCCACCAGCAGAGTACGCGGGAGGATTTCCTACAATGAGCAGTTCTTC. Encoded protein: CATSRVRGRISYNEQFF. The rearrangement links TRBV15 to TRBJ2-1, with 8 nucleotides matching TRBD2. The CDR3 extends over 17 amino acids. Germline values: CDR1 LNHNV, CDR2 YYDKDF (reference sequence). The ends lost 1 base at V and 1 base at J; junction bases unmatched: 6.

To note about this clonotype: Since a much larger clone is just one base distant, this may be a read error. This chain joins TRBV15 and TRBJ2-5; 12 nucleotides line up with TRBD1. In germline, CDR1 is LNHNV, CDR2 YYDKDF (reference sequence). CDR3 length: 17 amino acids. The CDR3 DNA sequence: TGTGCCACCTGCAGAGCCACCGGGACAGGGGGCCTGGAGACCCAGTACTTC. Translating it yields CATCRATGTGGLETQYF.

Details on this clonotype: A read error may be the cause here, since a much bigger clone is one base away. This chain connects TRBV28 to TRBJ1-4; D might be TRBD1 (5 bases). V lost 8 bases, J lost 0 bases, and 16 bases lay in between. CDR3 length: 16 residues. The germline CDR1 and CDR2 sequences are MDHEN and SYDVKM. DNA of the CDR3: TGTGCCAGCGGCTTGACAGAGAGTGCAACTAATGAAAAACTGTTTTTT. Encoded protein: CASGLTESATNEKLFF.

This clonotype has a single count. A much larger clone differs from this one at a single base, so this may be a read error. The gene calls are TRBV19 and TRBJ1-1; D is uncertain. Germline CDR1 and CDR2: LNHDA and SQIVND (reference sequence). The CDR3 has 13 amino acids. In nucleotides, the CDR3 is TGTGCCAGTAGTACGGCAGTGAACACTCAAGCTTTCTTT. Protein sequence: CASSTAVNTQAFF.

The CDR3 region is CASSLGRGRATDTQYF. The CDR3 coding sequence is TGTGCCAGCAGTTTGGGGCGCGGGAGGGCCACAGATACGCAGTATTTT. The chain uses TRBV12-3 or TRBV12-4 and TRBJ2-3; TRBD2 agrees at 9 bases. There are 16 residues in the CDR3. V lost 3 bases to trimming and J lost 2 bases; unmatched junction nucleotides: 6.

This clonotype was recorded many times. CDR3 amino acids: CSGLAGGEADEQYF. The CDR3 coding sequence is TGCAGTGGATTAGCGGGAGGCGAAGCCGACGAGCAGTACTTC. The chain has TRBV20-1 and TRBJ2-7; 10 nucleotides line up with TRBD2. The CDR3 has 14 residues. V gave up 7 bases and J gave up 5 bases; unmatched junction bases: 11. Germline values: CDR1 DFQATT, CDR2 SNEGSKA (reference sequence).

DNA for the CDR3: TGTGCCAGCAGCACAGCGGGACTAGCGGGACAAGATACGCAGTATTTT. This encodes CASSTAGLAGQDTQYF. V gene TRBV7-2 combines with J gene TRBJ2-3; 13 bases agree with TRBD2. V trimming: 5 bases; J trimming: 5 bases; junction bases outside the gene matches: 7. Looked up from germline, CDR1 is SGHTA and CDR2 is FQGNSA. The CDR3 sequence is 16 residues long.

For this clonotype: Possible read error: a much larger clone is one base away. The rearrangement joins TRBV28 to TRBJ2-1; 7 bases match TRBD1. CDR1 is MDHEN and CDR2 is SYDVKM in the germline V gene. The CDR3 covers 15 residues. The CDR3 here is CASSLGDSPYNEQLF. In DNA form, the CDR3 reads TGTGCCAGCAGTTTAGGGGACAGCCCCTACAATGAGCAGCTCTTC.

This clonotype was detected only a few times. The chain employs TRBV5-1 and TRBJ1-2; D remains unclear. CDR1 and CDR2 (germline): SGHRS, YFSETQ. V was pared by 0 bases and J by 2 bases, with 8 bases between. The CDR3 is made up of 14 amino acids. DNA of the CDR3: TGCGCCAGCAGCTTGGAAGCCGGAAACTATGGCTACACCTTC. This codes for CASSLEAGNYGYTF.

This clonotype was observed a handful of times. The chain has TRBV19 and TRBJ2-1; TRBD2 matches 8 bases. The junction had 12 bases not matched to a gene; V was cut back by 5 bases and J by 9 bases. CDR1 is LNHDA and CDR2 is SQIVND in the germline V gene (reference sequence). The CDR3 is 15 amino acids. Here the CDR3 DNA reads TGTGCCAGTAGTCGAGAGGGACTAGTAGTAAGTGAGCAGTTCTTC. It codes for CASSREGLVVSEQFF.

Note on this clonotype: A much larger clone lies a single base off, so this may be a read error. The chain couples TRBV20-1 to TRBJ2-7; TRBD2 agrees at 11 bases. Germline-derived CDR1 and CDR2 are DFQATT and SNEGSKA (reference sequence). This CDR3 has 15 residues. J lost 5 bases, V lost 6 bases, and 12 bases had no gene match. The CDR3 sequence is CSAPRPSGRYHEQYF. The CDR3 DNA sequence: TGCAGTGCCCCCAGACCTAGCGGGAGGTACCACGAGCAGTACTTC.

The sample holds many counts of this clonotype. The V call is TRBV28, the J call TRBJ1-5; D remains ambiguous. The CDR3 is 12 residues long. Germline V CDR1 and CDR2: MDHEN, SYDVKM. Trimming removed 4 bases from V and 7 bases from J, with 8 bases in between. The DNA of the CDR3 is TGTGCCAGCAGTTCCTCGAGACAGCCCCAGCATTTT. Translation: CASSSSRQPQHF. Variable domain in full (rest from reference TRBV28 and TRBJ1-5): DVKVTQSSRYLVKRTGEKVFLECVQDMDHENMFWYRQDPGLGLRLIYFSYDVKMKEKGDIPEGYSVSREKKERFSLILESASTNQTSMYLCASSSSRQPQHFGDGTRLSIL.

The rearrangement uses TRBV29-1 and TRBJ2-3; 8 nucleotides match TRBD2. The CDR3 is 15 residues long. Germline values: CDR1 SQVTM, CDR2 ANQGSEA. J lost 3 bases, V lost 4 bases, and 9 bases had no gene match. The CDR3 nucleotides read TGCAGCGTTGGGAAACCGGGACTAGAAACAGATACGCAGTATTTT. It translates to CSVGKPGLETDTQYF.

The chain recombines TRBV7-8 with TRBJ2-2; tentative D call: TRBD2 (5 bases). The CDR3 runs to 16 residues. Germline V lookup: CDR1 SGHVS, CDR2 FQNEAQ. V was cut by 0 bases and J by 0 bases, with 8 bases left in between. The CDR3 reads CASSLAWRTNTGELFF. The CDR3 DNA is TGTGCCAGCAGCTTAGCTTGGAGGACGAACACCGGGGAGCTGTTTTTT.

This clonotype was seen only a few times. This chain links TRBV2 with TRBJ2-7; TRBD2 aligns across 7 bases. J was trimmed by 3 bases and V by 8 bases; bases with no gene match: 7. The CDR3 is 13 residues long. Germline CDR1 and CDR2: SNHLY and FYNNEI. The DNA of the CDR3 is TGTGCCAGCTGTGCGGGGGAGTACTACGAGCAGTACTTC. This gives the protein CASCAGEYYEQYF.

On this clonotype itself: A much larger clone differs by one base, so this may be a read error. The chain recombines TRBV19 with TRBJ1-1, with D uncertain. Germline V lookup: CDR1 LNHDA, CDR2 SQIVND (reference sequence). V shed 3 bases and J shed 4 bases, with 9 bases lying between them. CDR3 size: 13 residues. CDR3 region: CASSIQSSTEAFF. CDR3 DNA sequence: TGTGCCAGTAGTATCCAGTCTAGCACTGAAGCTTTCTTT.

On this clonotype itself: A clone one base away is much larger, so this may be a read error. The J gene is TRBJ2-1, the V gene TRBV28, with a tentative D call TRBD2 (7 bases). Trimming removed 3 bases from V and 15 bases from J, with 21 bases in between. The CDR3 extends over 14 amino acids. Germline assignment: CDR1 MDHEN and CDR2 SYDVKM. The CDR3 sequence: CASSLSRTGRGMFF. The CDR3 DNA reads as TGTGCCAGCAGTTTGAGCAGAACAGGGAGGGGGATGTTCTTC.

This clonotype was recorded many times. CDR3 bases: TGTGCCAGCAGTGGCGGAGTTAGGCCCACAGATACGCAGTATTTT. Translating it yields CASSGGVRPTDTQYF. The rearrangement links TRBV27 to TRBJ2-3; D call uncertain. The germline gives CDR1 MNHEY, CDR2 SMNVEV (reference sequence). The CDR3 contains 15 residues. The V and J ends lost 5 bases and 2 bases respectively, with 14 bases between them.

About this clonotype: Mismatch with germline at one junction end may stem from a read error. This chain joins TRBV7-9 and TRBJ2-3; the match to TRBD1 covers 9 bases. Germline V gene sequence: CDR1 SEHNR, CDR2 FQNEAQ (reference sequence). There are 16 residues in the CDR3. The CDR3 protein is CASSLSNRGRTDTEYF. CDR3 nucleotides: TGTGCCAGCAGCTTAAGTAACAGGGGGCGCACAGATACGGAGTATTTT.